These 27 T cell receptor beta chains share one sample of origin, sequenced in a study of human T cells and chemical hapten exposure. Described time point: pre-sensitization, week 0. The treatment here: therapeutic diphenylcyclopropenone sensitization with weekly scalp DPC. Each CDR3 protein is one row after TCRdb ran MiXCR on the RACE reads. Of 300,000 to 450,000 distinct CDR3 sequences listed, approximately 5% were seen once; the top ten hold over 6.5%. Sequenced material: whole blood, taken in connection with sensitization to the hapten diphenylcyclopropenone (DPC). These receptors originate from a woman aged 18-30 years with alopecia areata. Some clones in this sample may be carry-over from other donors' samples.

This clonotype came up a few times. The chain has TRBV27 and TRBJ2-7, with D possibly TRBD1 on 6 matching bases. Germline CDR1 reads MNHEY; CDR2 reads SMNVEV (reference sequence). V dropped 2 bases and J dropped 5 bases, with 13 bases sitting between them. CDR3 length: 14 residues. The CDR3 region is CASSLVVGGNEQYF. As DNA, the CDR3 is TGTGCCAGCAGTTTAGTGGTAGGGGGAAACGAGCAGTACTTC.

This clonotype was detected a few times. The chain couples TRBV7-3 to TRBJ2-6; possible D gene TRBD2, 6 bases. Germline V CDR1 and CDR2: SGHTA, FQGTGA. The CDR3 has 17 residues. The V gene lost 2 bases and the J gene lost 3 bases, with 14 bases spanning the gap. The CDR3 sequence: CASSLGTSGGGANVLTF. In DNA, the CDR3 is TGTGCCAGCAGCTTAGGGACTTCTGGAGGTGGGGCCAACGTCCTGACTTTC.

This clonotype was counted ten times or more. The rearrangement links TRBV6-1 to TRBJ1-2; a weak D match, TRBD1 (5 bases). The germline V and J ends were trimmed by 11 bases and 3 bases, with 13 bases remaining between them. Germline V lookup: CDR1 MNHNS, CDR2 SASEGT. This CDR3 comprises 12 residues. In DNA, the CDR3 is TGTGCCGATGGGGACCGCTACTATGGCTACACCTTC. It encodes CADGDRYYGYTF.

This clonotype was detected ten times or more. The V call is TRBV28, the J call TRBJ2-3; 9 nucleotides agree with TRBD2. CDR3 size: 14 residues. Germline lookup yields CDR1 MDHEN and CDR2 SYDVKM. The ends lost 6 bases at V and 7 bases at J; junction bases unmatched: 8. This chain's CDR3 is CASSLTSGANTQYF. The DNA of the CDR3 is TGTGCCAGCAGCCTGACTAGCGGTGCGAATACGCAGTATTTT.

The V gene is TRBV21-1, the J gene TRBJ1-4; the D call in the table, TRBD1, was not verified against the DNA. TRBV21-1 is a known pseudogene. The CDR3 is 15 residues long. The CDR3 DNA reads as TGTGCCAGCAAGTCCGGGACACCGAAGGCCGAAAAACTGTTTTTT. Its protein is CASKSGTPKAEKLFF.

This clonotype turned up a few times. V usage is TRBV5-1 and J usage is TRBJ2-7; TRBD2 might be the D (6 bases). V was cut by 1 base and J by 2 bases, with 16 bases left in between. The germline V gene encodes CDR1 SGHRS and CDR2 YFSETQ. The CDR3 is made up of 16 amino acids. The CDR3 sequence is CASSLRSGVSPYEQYF. As DNA, the CDR3 is TGCGCCAGCAGCTTGAGGTCGGGGGTTTCCCCCTACGAGCAGTACTTC.

This clonotype has a handful of counts. V and J are TRBV20-1 and TRBJ2-5, with D perhaps matching TRBD2 (6 bases). V was cut by 0 bases and J by 7 bases, with 9 bases left in between. CDR1 and CDR2 from the germline V gene are DFQATT and SNEGSKA (reference sequence). The CDR3 is 12 residues long. CDR3: CSARELEGTQYF. The DNA for the CDR3 is TGCAGTGCTAGAGAACTGGAGGGGACCCAGTACTTC.

This clonotype showed up just a few times. The J gene is TRBJ2-1, the V gene TRBV6-5, with TRBD2 identical over 11 bases. This CDR3 contains 16 residues. Trimming cost V 2 bases and J 7 bases; bases outside gene matches: 7. Germline values: CDR1 MNHEY, CDR2 SVGAGI. The CDR3 DNA sequence: TGTGCCAGCAGTTACCCGGCTAGCGGGGGGACTAATGAGCAGTTCTTC. Translated: CASSYPASGGTNEQFF.

This clonotype was seen repeatedly, ten times or more. The chain combines TRBV6-2 or TRBV6-3 with TRBJ1-1; TRBD1 is a possible D gene (6 bases). CDR1 MNHEY and CDR2 SVGEGT come from the germline V gene. The CDR3 is made up of 13 amino acids. Trimming removed 4 bases from V and 5 bases from J, with 11 bases in between. For the CDR3, the DNA is TGTGCCAGCAGTTTCTCGGGGGCAACTGAAGCTTTCTTT. Translation: CASSFSGATEAFF.

This clonotype turned up a few times. The V gene is TRBV12-3 or TRBV12-4, the J gene TRBJ1-1; D is ambiguous. The CDR3 is 14 amino acids. V dropped 6 bases and J dropped 0 bases, with 11 bases sitting between them. The CDR3 protein is CASRPTRMNTEAFF. DNA for the CDR3: TGTGCCAGCAGACCGACACGCATGAACACTGAAGCTTTCTTT.

This clonotype has only a few counts. The J gene is TRBJ1-5, the V gene TRBV20-1, with TRBD1 as a possible D gene (5 bases). CDR1 DFQATT and CDR2 SNEGSKA come from the germline V gene (reference sequence). Trimming left V 3 bases short and J 9 bases short, with 15 bases between. This CDR3 has 13 residues. The CDR3 is CSARGGNVGPQHF. CDR3 nucleotides: TGCAGTGCTAGGGGGGGTAATGTGGGGCCCCAGCATTTT.

This clonotype was observed a handful of times. The chain is built from TRBV6-6 and TRBJ2-7; 10 nucleotides line up with TRBD1. The CDR3 runs 16 residues. V lost 5 bases, J lost 2 bases, and 9 bases stayed unmatched. The germline CDR1 and CDR2 sequences are MNHNY and SVGAGI (reference sequence). The CDR3 nucleotides are TGTGCCAGCAGTCCACAGGGACAGGGGCCGACCTACGAGCAGTACTTC. Residues: CASSPQGQGPTYEQYF.

In this sample, this clonotype turned up many times. CDR3 loop: CASSYSQGLNSPLHF. CDR3 sequence (DNA): TGTGCCAGCAGTTACTCGCAGGGGTTGAATTCACCCCTCCACTTT. The gene calls are TRBV6-5 and TRBJ1-6; D might be TRBD1 (6 bases). CDR1 MNHEY and CDR2 SVGAGI come from the germline V gene. V lost 0 bases and J 7 bases, leaving 10 bases between the germline ends. CDR3 length: 15 residues.

In its sample, this clonotype was seen many times. The chain couples TRBV7-2 to TRBJ2-3; 8 bases line up with TRBD1. The germline V gene encodes CDR1 SGHTA and CDR2 FQGNSA. The CDR3 is 14 residues long. V trimming: 5 bases; J trimming: 2 bases; junction bases outside the gene matches: 3. The CDR3 region is CASSPTGVTDTQYF. The CDR3 DNA is TGTGCCAGCAGCCCGACAGGGGTCACAGATACGCAGTATTTT.

This clonotype occurred many times. CDR3 amino acids: CSAHDRLDTQYF. Written as DNA, the CDR3 is TGCAGTGCCCATGATAGGCTAGATACGCAGTATTTT. The rearrangement links TRBV20-1 to TRBJ2-3, with D unclear. Germline CDR1 reads DFQATT; CDR2 reads SNEGSKA (reference sequence). V was cut by 6 bases and J by 5 bases, with 12 bases left in between. The CDR3 is 12 residues long.

This clonotype was picked up a small number of times. This chain links TRBV7-9 with TRBJ2-7; no definite D call. The germline V gene has CDR1 SEHNR and CDR2 FQNEAQ (reference sequence). There are 15 residues in the CDR3. V lost 6 bases to trimming and J lost 3 bases, with 18 bases between them. This CDR3 reads CASSTHVIGNYEQYF. Written as DNA, the CDR3 is TGTGCCAGCAGTACCCACGTGATAGGTAACTACGAGCAGTACTTC.

This clonotype was seen a handful of times. The V and J genes are TRBV9 and TRBJ2-6; TRBD1 might be the D (6 bases). Looked up from germline, CDR1 is SGDLS and CDR2 is YYNGEE. This CDR3 has 19 residues. V lost 4 bases and J 0 bases, leaving 20 bases between the germline ends. CDR3 sequence (DNA): TGTGCCAGCAGCTCACCTGGGACACCTAAGACCTCTGGGGCCAACGTCCTGACTTTC. This encodes CASSSPGTPKTSGANVLTF.

Ten or more counts support this clonotype. This chain joins TRBV6-2 or TRBV6-3 and TRBJ2-3; 12 bases fit TRBD2. V trimming: 5 bases; J trimming: 6 bases; junction bases outside the gene matches: 6. The CDR3 consists of 15 residues. Germline CDR1 is MNHEY and CDR2 is SVGEGT. The CDR3 sequence: CASSHTSGGPDTQYF. The DNA of the CDR3 is TGTGCCAGCAGTCACACTAGCGGGGGGCCGGATACGCAGTATTTT.

This clonotype was picked up a small number of times. This rearrangement joins TRBV5-1 to TRBJ1-2, with 7 bases that match TRBD1. Germline-derived CDR1 and CDR2 are SGHRS and YFSETQ. V shed 4 bases, J shed 6 bases, and the junction held 12 bases outside the gene matches. The CDR3 is 15 residues long. CDR3 sequence (DNA): TGCGCCAGCAGCGGGAGCAGGGGGGAGGCGGATGGCTACACCTTC. Amino acid sequence: CASSGSRGEADGYTF.

This clonotype was detected a few times. The chain is built from TRBV7-2 and TRBJ1-2, with TRBD1 as a possible D gene (5 bases). This CDR3 comprises 15 residues. Trimming took 3 bases from V and 4 from J, leaving 15 bases between them. From germline, CDR1 is SGHTA and CDR2 FQGNSA. For the CDR3, the DNA is TGTGCCAGCAGCTTCTTAAGCAGGGAAGGCTATGGCTACACCTTC. Protein sequence: CASSFLSREGYGYTF.

This clonotype has a handful of counts. V usage is TRBV6-6 and J usage is TRBJ1-2, with 10 positions matching TRBD1. In germline, CDR1 is MNHNY, CDR2 SVGAGI (reference sequence). The CDR3 spans 16 residues. V gave up 5 bases and J gave up 3 bases; unmatched junction bases: 9. CDR3 region: CASSPGTGALDYGYTF. In DNA, the CDR3 is TGTGCCAGCAGTCCCGGGACAGGGGCGCTCGACTATGGCTACACCTTC.

This clonotype has more than one count but fewer than ten. V is TRBV4-3 and J is TRBJ2-3; D is possibly TRBD1 or TRBD2 (5 bases each). V was clipped by 5 bases and J by 6 bases, with 18 bases between them. The CDR3 has 15 residues. Looked up from germline, CDR1 is LGHNA and CDR2 is YSLEER. CDR3 loop: CASSSSPTGLDTQYF. CDR3 nucleotides: TGCGCCAGCAGCTCGTCCCCCACGGGGCTTGATACGCAGTATTTT.

This clonotype occurred many times. In DNA, the CDR3 is TGCGCCAGCAGCCAAGGGGTCTCTGGGGCCAACGTCCTGACTTTC. Translating it yields CASSQGVSGANVLTF. V is TRBV4-3 and J is TRBJ2-6; D is unresolved. CDR1 is LGHNA, CDR2 YSLEER, per germline. The length of the CDR3 is 15 residues. Trimming took 1 base from V and 0 from J, leaving 4 bases between them.

This clonotype showed up just a few times. The chain recombines TRBV28 with TRBJ1-1; D unresolved. Trimming cost V 8 bases and J 3 bases, with 13 bases left between them. Germline V gives CDR1 MDHEN, CDR2 SYDVKM. The CDR3 totals 13 residues. This CDR3 is CASVPPRDTEAFF. CDR3 DNA: TGTGCCAGCGTTCCACCGCGCGACACTGAAGCTTTCTTT.

This clonotype has a handful of counts. V usage is TRBV2 and J usage is TRBJ2-2, with D maybe TRBD2 (5 bases). The CDR3 extends over 13 amino acids. Germline-derived CDR1 and CDR2 are SNHLY and FYNNEI. Trimming removed 6 bases at V and 7 bases at J, with 12 bases between. The CDR3 is CASRPNEGGELFF. The DNA for the CDR3 is TGTGCCAGCAGGCCGAATGAGGGCGGGGAGCTGTTTTTT.

This clonotype has more than one count but fewer than ten. The V and J genes are TRBV2 and TRBJ1-4; no clear D. The CDR3 is 14 amino acids. Trimming removed 5 bases from V and 8 bases from J, with 15 bases in between. Germline assignment: CDR1 SNHLY and CDR2 FYNNEI. As DNA, the CDR3 is TGTGCCAGCAGTCCCATCACCACGTCGGAAAAACTGTTTTTT. It translates to CASSPITTSEKLFF.

The sample holds many counts of this clonotype. The chain joins TRBV2 to TRBJ2-7, with D unclear. V gave up 3 bases and J gave up 9 bases, with 18 bases separating them. The germline V gene encodes CDR1 SNHLY and CDR2 FYNNEI. This CDR3 is 14 amino acids long. The DNA of the CDR3 is TGTGCCAGCAGTGACTTGCAGTACCTACGATGGCAGTACTTC. Protein product: CASSDLQYLRWQYF.